This passage covers 15 T cell receptor beta chains from one sample sequenced in a study of cytomegalovirus exposure and HLA in healthy donors. 60 Vbeta and 13 Jbeta primers were used in PCR. The protocol was immunoSEQ multiplex PCR, while the TCRdb copy is restricted to in-frame clones and leaves out a portion. This table holds approximately 100,000 clones, around a tenth found once. Sequencing input: PBMCs. The receptors stem from a middle-aged man in good health and CMV-seropositive.

The table lists this clone with a few counts. V is TRBV19 and J is TRBJ1-1; 11 nucleotides line up with TRBD1. CDR1 LNHDA and CDR2 SQIVND come from the germline V gene (reference sequence). This CDR3 has 13 amino acids. V trimming: 7 bases; J trimming: 7 bases; junction bases outside the gene matches: 5. CDR3 nucleotide sequence: TGTGCCAGTACCAGGACAGGGGGCAGTGAAGCTTTCTTT. Translating gives CASTRTGGSEAFF.

This clone was detected only a few times. The V call is TRBV28, the J call TRBJ1-2; D not certain. This CDR3 is built from 12 residues. V was cut by 2 bases and J by 11 bases, with 12 bases left in between. Germline values: CDR1 MDHEN, CDR2 SYDVKM. The CDR3 sequence is CASSLSLAAYTF. CDR3 DNA: TGTGCCAGCAGTTTAAGCCTTGCGGCTTACACCTTC.

The chain links TRBV16 to TRBJ2-5; no definite D call. The CDR3 sequence is 12 residues long. Trimming removed 4 bases at V and 5 bases at J, with 8 bases between. Germline V gene lookup returns CDR1 KGHSY and CDR2 FQNENV. This CDR3 reads CASSLRRETQYF. DNA of the CDR3: TGTGCCAGCAGCCTTCGCCGGGAGACCCAGTACTTC.

The table lists this clone with a few counts. The chain links TRBV5-4 to TRBJ2-5; a possible D gene is TRBD1 (5 bases). V gave up 0 bases and J gave up 1 base, with 10 bases separating them. The CDR3 is made up of 15 amino acids. Per germline, CDR1 SGHNT and CDR2 YYREEE (reference sequence). Written as DNA, the CDR3 is TGTGCCAGCAGCTTGGTAGGGGTGGTCCAAGAGACCCAGTACTTC. It yields the protein CASSLVGVVQETQYF.

The chain uses TRBV6-1 and TRBJ2-3, with a possible D match to TRBD1 (6 bases). This CDR3 region has 14 residues. Germline loops: CDR1 MNHNS, CDR2 SASEGT. The ends were cut back, 5 bases at V and 2 bases at J, with 11 bases in the middle. The CDR3 nucleotides read TGTGCCAGCAGTTCACAGGGAACCACAGATACGCAGTATTTT. Translated: CASSSQGTTDTQYF.

The rearrangement joins TRBV10-3 to TRBJ2-7, with 9 bases identical to TRBD1. Germline V gene data show CDR1 as ENHRY and CDR2 as SYGVKD. V trimming: 8 bases; J trimming: 1 base; junction bases outside the gene matches: 9. This CDR3 spans 15 amino acids. The CDR3 nucleotides read TGTGCCATCGGGGGTTCGGGACAGGGTTCCTACGAGCAGTACTTC. It translates to CAIGGSGQGSYEQYF.

The chain links TRBV27 to TRBJ1-5; TRBD1 agrees at 8 bases. Germline assignment: CDR1 MNHEY and CDR2 SMNVEV (reference sequence). The V and J ends lost 9 bases and 2 bases, in that order; junction bases with no gene match: 9. The CDR3 contains 15 residues. The CDR3 here is CARLTGDKGNQPQHF. In nucleotides, the CDR3 is TGTGCCAGATTGACAGGGGATAAGGGCAATCAGCCCCAGCATTTT.

This clone was seen repeatedly, ten times or more. The chain has TRBV6-5 and TRBJ2-5, with D possibly matching TRBD2 (5 bases). The CDR3 is 14 amino acids. Trimming cost V 7 bases and J 2 bases, with 14 bases left between them. The V gene's germline CDR1 is MNHEY and CDR2 SVGAGI. In DNA, the CDR3 is TGTGCCAGCAAGGTTTCAGGCGGGCAAGAGACCCAGTACTTC. As protein: CASKVSGGQETQYF.

This clone was seen a few times. V usage is TRBV5-1 and J usage is TRBJ2-2; D ambiguous. Per the germline V gene, CDR1 is SGHRS and CDR2 is YFSETQ. The CDR3 loop spans 13 amino acids. Deletions cut 5 bases from V and 1 base from J, with 6 bases between. The CDR3 region is CASRLQNTGELFF. DNA for the CDR3: TGCGCCAGCAGATTACAGAACACCGGGGAGCTGTTTTTT.

This clone came up a few times. The sample has other DNA sequences that encode this CDR3 too. The rearrangement links TRBV9 to TRBJ2-7, with D maybe TRBD2 (6 bases). Trimming left V 2 bases short and J 1 base short, with 7 bases between. The germline gives CDR1 SGDLS, CDR2 YYNGEE. The CDR3 covers 13 residues. The CDR3 loop is CASSVGGSYEQYF. CDR3 nucleotides: TGTGCCAGCAGCGTGGGAGGATCCTACGAGCAGTACTTC.

This clone was found a few times. The chain couples TRBV6-5 to TRBJ1-4; maybe TRBD1 (5 bases). The germline V gene encodes CDR1 MNHEY and CDR2 SVGAGI. The CDR3 contains 15 residues. V lost 6 bases, J lost 3 bases, and 14 bases lay in between. In nucleotides, the CDR3 is TGTGCCAGCAGGTTCCTGGGGCCGGCTAATGAAAAACTGTTTTTT. This gives the protein CASRFLGPANEKLFF.

V and J are TRBV7-2 and TRBJ2-7, with 7 nucleotides matching TRBD2. The CDR3 length is 16 residues. V lost 4 bases to trimming and J lost 7 bases; unmatched junction nucleotides: 16. Germline V lookup: CDR1 SGHTA, CDR2 FQGNSA. This CDR3 reads CASSWLGRAGAGEQYF. For the CDR3, the DNA is TGTGCCAGCAGCTGGCTGGGGAGGGCGGGAGCGGGTGAGCAGTACTTC.

This clone was found a few times. This chain joins TRBV15 and TRBJ2-5, with D tentatively TRBD2 (7 bases). The V and J ends lost 1 base and 4 bases respectively, with 10 bases between them. The CDR3 extends over 14 amino acids. Germline lookup yields CDR1 LNHNV and CDR2 YYDKDF (reference sequence). Here the CDR3 DNA reads TGTGCCACCAGCAGAGTAGGGGGGGGAGAGACCCAGTACTTC. This gives the protein CATSRVGGGETQYF.

This clone was seen a handful of times. This chain links TRBV11-3 with TRBJ1-1; no clear D. Trimming took 8 bases from V and 3 from J, leaving 10 bases between them. The CDR3 runs 12 residues. Germline V gene sequence: CDR1 SGHNT, CDR2 YENEEA. CDR3 loop: CASSGSDTEAFF. CDR3 sequence (DNA): TGTGCCAGCTCCGGGTCTGACACTGAAGCTTTCTTT.

The CDR3 DNA reads as TGTTCGGTCAACACAGACAATGAGCAGTTCTTC. Protein sequence: CSVNTDNEQFF. The chain recombines TRBV6-5 with TRBJ2-1; unclear D gene. The germline V gene has CDR1 MNHEY and CDR2 SVGAGI. CDR3 size: 11 residues.